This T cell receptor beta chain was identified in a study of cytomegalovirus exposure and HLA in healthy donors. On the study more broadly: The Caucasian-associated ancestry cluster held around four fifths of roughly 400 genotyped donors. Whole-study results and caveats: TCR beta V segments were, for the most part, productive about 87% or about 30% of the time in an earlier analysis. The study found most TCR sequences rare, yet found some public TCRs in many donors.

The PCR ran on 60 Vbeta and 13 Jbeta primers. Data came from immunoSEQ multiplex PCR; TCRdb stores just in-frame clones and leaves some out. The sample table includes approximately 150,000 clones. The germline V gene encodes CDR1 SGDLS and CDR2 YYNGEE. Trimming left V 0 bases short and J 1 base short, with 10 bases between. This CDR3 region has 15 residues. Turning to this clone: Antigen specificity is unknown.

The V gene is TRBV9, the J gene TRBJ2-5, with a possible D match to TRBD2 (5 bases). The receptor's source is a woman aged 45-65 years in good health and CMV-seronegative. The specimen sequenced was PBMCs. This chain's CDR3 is CASSVGKEVQETQYF. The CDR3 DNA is TGTGCCAGCAGCGTAGGGAAGGAGGTCCAAGAGACCCAGTACTTC.